The clone carrying this TCR beta chain was seen only once. These data come from a study of blood T cell repertoires in COVID-19. Original handling: Amplification of reference gene primers provided the estimated nucleated cell counts. Generated by immunoSEQ multiplex PCR, the TCRdb table keeps only in-frame clones and is missing some. That table supplies the V and J calls and clone size; D and trimming were determined from the DNA. The sample gives 15,000 or so clones, 92% of which show up once; around 8% is in the top ten. There are 14 residues in the CDR3. Germline CDR1 SGHTA, CDR2 FQGNSA. The V and J ends lost 1 base and 4 bases, in that order; junction bases with no gene match: 2.

Sequenced input: peripheral blood. This clonotype originated in a human donor with active COVID-19. The donor label of this sample is uncertain. The chain carries TRBV7-2 and TRBJ2-3; 7 bases fit TRBD2. CDR3 nucleotides: TGTGCCAGCAGCTTAGGTGGGGGGGCAGATACGCAGTATTTT. Amino acids: CASSLGGGADTQYF.